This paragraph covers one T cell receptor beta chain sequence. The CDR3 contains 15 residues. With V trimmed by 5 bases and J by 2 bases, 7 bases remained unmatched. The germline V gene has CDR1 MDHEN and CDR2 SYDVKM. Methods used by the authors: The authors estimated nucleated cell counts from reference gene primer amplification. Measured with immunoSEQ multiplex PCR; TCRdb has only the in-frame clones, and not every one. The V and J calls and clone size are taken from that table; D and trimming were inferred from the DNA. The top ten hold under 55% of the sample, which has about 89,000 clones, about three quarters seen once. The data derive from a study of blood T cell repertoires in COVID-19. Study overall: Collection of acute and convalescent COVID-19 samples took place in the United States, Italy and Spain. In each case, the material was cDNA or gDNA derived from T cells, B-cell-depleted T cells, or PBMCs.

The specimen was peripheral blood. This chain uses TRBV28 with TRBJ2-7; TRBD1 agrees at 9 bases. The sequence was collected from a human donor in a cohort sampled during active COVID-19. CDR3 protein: CASSPQGTGTYEQYF. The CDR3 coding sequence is TGTGCCAGCAGTCCACAGGGGACAGGGACCTACGAGCAGTACTTC.